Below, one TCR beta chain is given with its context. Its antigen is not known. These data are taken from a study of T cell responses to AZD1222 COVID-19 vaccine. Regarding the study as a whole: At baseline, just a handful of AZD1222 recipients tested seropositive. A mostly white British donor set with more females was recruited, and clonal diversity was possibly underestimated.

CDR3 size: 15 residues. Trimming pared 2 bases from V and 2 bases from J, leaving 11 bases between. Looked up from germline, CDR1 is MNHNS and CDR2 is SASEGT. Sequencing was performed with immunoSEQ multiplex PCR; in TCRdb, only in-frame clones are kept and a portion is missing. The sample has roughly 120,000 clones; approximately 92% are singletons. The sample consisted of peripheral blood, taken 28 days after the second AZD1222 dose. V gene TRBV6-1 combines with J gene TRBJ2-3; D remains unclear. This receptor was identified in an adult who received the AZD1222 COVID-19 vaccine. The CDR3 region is CASSESAALTDTQYF. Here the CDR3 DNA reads TGTGCCAGCAGTGAATCGGCAGCACTCACAGATACGCAGTATTTT.